The table lists the clone carrying this TCR beta chain with a few counts. What it recognizes is unknown. TCRdb passed the RACE reads through MiXCR, listing each CDR3 protein once. Of some 350,000 distinct CDR3 sequences in the sample, under 9% are singletons; the top ten hold around 8.4%. This sample was included in a study of human T cells and chemical hapten exposure. For the study at large: During the roughly 23-week study period, patients had diphenylcyclopropenone applied to the scalp every week.

The CDR3 contains 14 residues. Germline CDR1 and CDR2: LGHDT and YNNKEL (reference sequence). Trimming pared 1 base from V and 5 bases from J, leaving 9 bases between. Study results and limitations: Sensitizing to DPC left TCRs with a frequency above 1 in 1000 unaltered.

Time point: patch test 1, 2 weeks after DPC sensitization. Described treatment: therapeutic diphenylcyclopropenone sensitization with weekly scalp DPC. Non-pregnant alopecia patients aged 18 to 70, suitable for DPC therapy. The chain is built from TRBV3-1 and TRBJ1-5; possibly TRBD1 for D (6 bases). The sequence was collected from a woman aged 18-29 years with alopecia areata. Some clones in this sample may be carry-over from other donors' samples. Specimen: whole blood, collected in connection with sensitization to the hapten diphenylcyclopropenone (DPC). The CDR3 sequence is CASSQGGGYQPQHF. The DNA of the CDR3 is TGTGCCAGCAGCCAAGGGGGGGGCTATCAGCCCCAGCATTTT.